The T cell receptor (beta chain) described here comes from a study of T cell changes during pregnancy in multiple sclerosis. Using immunoSEQ multiplex PCR, the repertoire was profiled, and TCRdb retains in-frame clones only, with some absent. Of more than 55,000 clones listed, roughly 94% were seen once; the top ten hold 3.5%. The CDR3 runs 14 residues. Trimming took 4 bases from V and 7 from J; bases not matched to a gene: 10. Germline CDR1 reads SGHDT; CDR2 reads YYEEEE. The TCR sequence derives from a female donor with multiple sclerosis, enrolled in a pregnancy study. The chain joins TRBV5-6 to TRBJ1-2, with TRBD1 matching 7 bases. The input for sequencing was CD8+ T cells from peripheral blood mononuclear cells, taken in the third trimester of pregnancy. The CDR3 DNA follows: TGTGCCAGCAGCCAGTCCACAGGGGACCCTGGCTACACCTTC. This codes for CASSQSTGDPGYTF.